The 4 T cell receptor beta chains below were found in one sample sequenced in a study of tissue T cells after allogeneic stem cell transplantation. The table came from immunoSEQ multiplex PCR; TCRdb's copy has only in-frame clones and leaves some out. Counted here are 42,000 or so clones, just under 95% occurring once; the ten biggest clones make up 3.5% to 4%. This specimen consisted of blood, obtained before transplantation. All receptors derive from a woman between 35 and 70 years old who later had graft-versus-host disease after an allogeneic stem cell transplant.

The chain has TRBV5-1 and TRBJ2-7; D is possibly TRBD2 (6 bases). This CDR3 has 14 residues. The V gene's germline CDR1 is SGHRS and CDR2 YFSETQ. Trimming took 4 bases from V and 6 from J, leaving 17 bases between them. The DNA of the CDR3 is TGCGCCAGCAGCGTACCAGGGCCCGGGGGCGAGCAGTACTTC. This translates into CASSVPGPGGEQYF.

The CDR3 region is CASSQKSGQGRMYGYTF. In DNA form, the CDR3 reads TGCGCCAGCAGCCAGAAATCCGGACAGGGCAGAATGTATGGCTACACCTTC. The genes are TRBV4-1 and TRBJ1-2, with 8 nucleotides matching TRBD1. With V trimmed by 3 bases and J by 5 bases, 14 bases remained unmatched. The CDR3 runs to 17 residues. Looked up from germline, CDR1 is MGHRA and CDR2 is YSYEKL.

The chain couples TRBV28 to TRBJ1-1; no clear D gene. The CDR3 covers 16 residues. The V gene's germline CDR1 is MDHEN and CDR2 SYDVKM. Trimming took 2 bases from V and 3 from J, leaving 16 bases between them. CDR3 in DNA: TGTGCCAGCAGTTTAGGAGCAGGAAATGGGGACACTGAAGCTTTCTTT. It encodes CASSLGAGNGDTEAFF. Based on the CDR3 plus reference TRBV28 and TRBJ1-1, the full variable domain is DVKVTQSSRYLVKRTGEKVFLECVQDMDHENMFWYRQDPGLGLRLIYFSYDVKMKEKGDIPEGYSVSREKKERFSLILESASTNQTSMYLCASSLGAGNGDTEAFFGQGTRLTVV.

The rearrangement joins TRBV5-5 to TRBJ1-5, with 9 bases aligning to TRBD1. The CDR3 spans 17 residues. Germline-derived CDR1 and CDR2 are SGHKS and YYEKEE (reference sequence). J was trimmed by 0 bases and V by 2 bases; bases with no gene match: 6. The CDR3 protein is CASSFGTGIYSNQPQHF. Here the CDR3 DNA reads TGTGCCAGCAGCTTTGGGACAGGGATCTATAGCAATCAGCCCCAGCATTTT.